The clone carrying this TCR beta chain was found many times. This sample was included in a study of early T cells in non-severe SARS-CoV-2 infection. From the 5' RACE reads, TCRdb called clonotypes with MiXCR, one entry per CDR3 protein. This table has around 53,000 distinct CDR3 sequences, about 10% appearing once. The CDR3 contains 14 residues. Trimming removed 6 bases at V and 5 bases at J, with 17 bases between. Germline V CDR1 and CDR2: MNHEY, SMNVEV (reference sequence). This receptor was identified in an adult who was a healthcare worker with PCR-confirmed SARS-CoV-2 infection or an uninfected control (not recorded which). The source material was whole blood. The V gene is TRBV27, the J gene TRBJ2-7, with D perhaps TRBD2 (5 bases). CDR3 region: CASSPDSLRNEQYF. The CDR3 DNA follows: TGTGCCAGCAGCCCGGACTCCCTGAGGAACGAGCAGTACTTC.